These 16 T cell receptor beta chains were all obtained from the same sample, sequenced in a study of vaccination and CD4 T cells after COVID-19. Sequence data for DNA of cultured CD4+ T cells were generated by the Oncomine TCR Beta short-read assay. MiXCR was run by TCRdb on the PCR reads, yielding one entry per CDR3 protein. The table shows about 13,000 distinct CDR3 sequences, with around 30% occurring only once. Indicated treatment: approximately 9-day PBMC culture with coronavirus spike peptide pools or control peptides (ViraFEST assay). Their antigen targets remain unknown. The source was CD4+ T cells from blood, cultured in vitro, collected before SARS-CoV-2 vaccination. These TCRs come from a human donor who received a COVID-19 vaccine.

The chain employs TRBV30 and TRBJ2-7; D is unclear. CDR1 GTSNPN and CDR2 SVGIG come from the germline V gene (reference sequence). The V end lost 0 bases, the J end lost 3 bases, and 15 bases lay between the germline ends. The CDR3 totals 15 residues. CDR3 protein: CAWSVRMVGSYEQYF. The CDR3 nucleotides read TGTGCCTGGAGTGTACGGATGGTGGGTAGCTACGAGCAGTACTTC.

The table lists this clonotype with a few counts. This chain connects TRBV12-3 or TRBV12-4 to TRBJ1-6; unclear D gene. The CDR3 is 13 amino acids. V was clipped by 5 bases and J by 11 bases, with 13 bases between them. CDR3 loop: CASSLQLGTPLHF. As DNA, the CDR3 is TGTGCCAGCAGTCTCCAACTTGGAACACCCCTCCACTTT.

In its sample, this clonotype was seen a few times. The chain links TRBV20-1 to TRBJ1-5; D is possibly TRBD1 (5 bases). Germline-derived CDR1 and CDR2 are DFQATT and SNEGSKA (reference sequence). The V gene lost 3 bases and the J gene lost 9 bases, with 30 bases spanning the gap. There are 18 residues in the CDR3. This chain's CDR3 is CSASSTTDRTRGTLPQHF. CDR3 nucleotides: TGCAGTGCTAGCTCCACCACCGACCGGACGAGGGGCACTCTGCCCCAGCATTTT.

This clonotype has only a few counts. The chain recombines TRBV7-2 with TRBJ2-2; a possible D gene is TRBD2 (5 bases). Trimming took 3 bases from V and 3 from J, leaving 11 bases between them. Germline lookup yields CDR1 SGHTA and CDR2 FQGNSA. This CDR3 contains 15 residues. CDR3 protein: CASSFTRGHTGELFF. The CDR3 DNA reads TGTGCCAGCAGCTTTACTAGAGGTCACACCGGGGAGCTGTTTTTT.

This clonotype was seen a handful of times. The CDR3: CASSSSRTGETEAFF. CDR3 in DNA: TGTGCCAGCAGCTCTTCGAGGACAGGGGAAACTGAAGCTTTCTTT. V gene TRBV7-9 combines with J gene TRBJ1-1; 9 bases match TRBD1. CDR1 and CDR2 (germline): SEHNR, FQNEAQ (reference sequence). This CDR3 comprises 15 residues. Trimming removed 4 bases from V and 5 bases from J; junction bases left unmatched: 8. Full variable domain (missing parts from reference TRBV7-9 and TRBJ1-1): DTGVSQNPRHKITKRGQNVTFRCDPISEHNRLYWYRQTLGQGPEFLTYFQNEAQLEKSRLLSDRFSAERPKGSFSTLEIQRTEQGDSAMYLCASSSSRTGETEAFFGQGTRLTVV.

This clonotype was detected a few times. This chain uses TRBV10-1 with TRBJ2-2; TRBD1 matches 8 bases. Germline V gives CDR1 WNHNN, CDR2 SYGVQD (reference sequence). V trimming: 6 bases; J trimming: 4 bases; junction bases outside the gene matches: 1. CDR3 length: 13 amino acids. This chain's CDR3 is CASRDRATGELFF. Here the CDR3 DNA reads TGCGCCAGCAGGGACAGGGCCACCGGGGAGCTGTTTTTT.

This chain links TRBV18 with TRBJ1-1; D might be TRBD1 (6 bases). The germline CDR1 and CDR2 sequences are KGHSH and LQKENI. V dropped 2 bases and J dropped 6 bases, with 13 bases sitting between them. The CDR3 runs to 14 residues. CDR3 bases: TGTGCCAGCTCACCAAGGCGACAGGACGCTGAAGCTTTCTTT. Its translation is CASSPRRQDAEAFF.

This clonotype was picked up a small number of times. The rearrangement joins TRBV20-1 to TRBJ1-1; 7 bases agree with TRBD1. CDR3 length: 15 residues. Germline CDR1 is DFQATT and CDR2 is SNEGSKA (reference sequence). With V trimmed by 0 bases and J by 7 bases, 11 bases remained unmatched. The CDR3 here is CSARDPSDRVVEAFF. The DNA for the CDR3 is TGCAGTGCTAGAGATCCATCCGACAGGGTTGTTGAAGCTTTCTTT.

This clonotype was seen only a few times. V usage is TRBV21-1 and J usage is TRBJ1-3. TRBV21-1 represents a pseudogene. The CDR3 has 14 residues. The CDR3 region has the DNA TGTGCCACCGGCTCAATCCAATCTGGAAACACCATATATTTT. Amino acids: CATGSIQSGNTIYF.

This clonotype was recorded a few times. The chain recombines TRBV30 with TRBJ2-7, with 9 nucleotides matching TRBD1. The germline V gene encodes CDR1 GTSNPN and CDR2 SVGIG (reference sequence). Losses at the gene ends were 1 base for V and 5 bases for J; bases not matched to a gene: 6. The length of the CDR3 is 14 residues. CDR3 protein: CAWSATGGEDEQYF. In DNA form, the CDR3 reads TGTGCCTGGAGTGCGACAGGGGGGGAAGACGAGCAGTACTTC.

This clonotype appeared a few times. This rearrangement joins TRBV6-1 to TRBJ1-2; TRBD1 might be the D (6 bases). From germline, CDR1 is MNHNS and CDR2 SASEGT. The CDR3 is made up of 16 amino acids. V dropped 0 bases and J dropped 3 bases, with 14 bases sitting between them. The CDR3 nucleotides are TGTGCCAGCAGTGAAGCCGGGGCTGGGGGCTACTATGGCTACACCTTC. Translation gives CASSEAGAGGYYGYTF.

This chain connects TRBV20-1 to TRBJ2-3; 8 bases agree with TRBD2. V trimming: 3 bases; J trimming: 4 bases; junction bases outside the gene matches: 6. From germline, CDR1 is DFQATT and CDR2 SNEGSKA (reference sequence). The CDR3 has 14 amino acids. CDR3 loop: CSARIAGRADTQYF. DNA of the CDR3: TGCAGTGCTAGGATAGCGGGGAGGGCAGATACGCAGTATTTT.

This clonotype appeared a few times. The genes are TRBV6-1 and TRBJ1-2, with 9 bases that match TRBD1. Trimming took 6 bases from V and 6 from J; bases not matched to a gene: 5. The CDR3 runs to 13 residues. Germline lookup yields CDR1 MNHNS and CDR2 SASEGT. The CDR3 DNA sequence: TGTGCCAGCAGGACCGGGACAGGGCATGGCTACACCTTC. As protein: CASRTGTGHGYTF.

This clonotype showed up just a few times. The chain recombines TRBV27 with TRBJ1-5; D call uncertain. V was shortened by 2 bases and J by 7 bases, with 9 bases between the two germline ends. The length of the CDR3 is 13 residues. Germline lookup yields CDR1 MNHEY and CDR2 SMNVEV (reference sequence). The chain's CDR3 is CASSLNVFQPQHF. CDR3 in DNA: TGTGCCAGCAGTTTAAACGTGTTCCAGCCCCAGCATTTT.

This sequence joins TRBV7-9 and TRBJ1-3; maybe TRBD1 (6 bases). Germline V gene data show CDR1 as SEHNR and CDR2 as FQNEAQ (reference sequence). Trimming left V 4 bases short and J 2 bases short, with 27 bases between. The CDR3 runs 20 residues. The CDR3 region has the DNA TGTGCCAGCAGCTCCCTCAGGTTGGGGCGGCAGGGGCTGCCTGGAAACACCATATATTTT. Protein product: CASSSLRLGRQGLPGNTIYF.

This clonotype was recorded only once. This rearrangement joins TRBV5-1 to TRBJ2-7; 8 nucleotides agree with TRBD2. The CDR3 covers 14 residues. Germline V gene sequence: CDR1 SGHRS, CDR2 YFSETQ. V lost 1 base and J lost 3; bases outside the gene matches: 3. The CDR3 DNA reads TGCGCCAGCAGCTTGAGCGGGGGCTACTACGAGCAGTACTTC. It encodes CASSLSGGYYEQYF.